These T cell receptor beta chains were read from a single sample in a study of blood T cell repertoires in COVID-19. Assay used: immunoSEQ multiplex PCR; TCRdb lists only in-frame clones, some missing. There are 200,000 to 300,000 clones in the sample; 87% occur only once, and approximately 1.4% lies in the top ten. The sequenced material came from peripheral blood. The receptors derive from a woman in her 40s who had recovered from COVID-19. Both conserved end residues are trimmed from each CDR3. A D gene is named only where the DNA matches it firmly.

v_gene	d_gene	CDR3aa
TRBV28	TRBD1	AGSGDRGWYTEAF
TRBV28	-	ATSLLGLTNYGYT
TRBV10-3	-	AISESTGDHSNQPQH
TRBV5-4	TRBD2	ASSSYGGGPLDTQY
TRBV11-2	-	ASSLEYGNEQY
TRBV19	TRBD1	ASSNPTGGTGFTDTQY
TRBV4-3	-	ASSQDGRVGGYT
TRBV3-1/TRBV3-2	-	ASSSGGRSLWGYT
TRBV7-9	-	ASRVDLRAGYT
TRBV20-1	-	SASPWGHFYQSYEQY
TRBV2	-	ASSDKDSANQPQH
TRBV2	TRBD1	ASRGQGDLEAF
TRBV7-2	-	ASSFFGAGNTEAF
TRBV18	TRBD1	ASSPPGQGRTEAF